A single sample is the source of the 26 T cell receptor beta chains below, sequenced in a study of blood T cells in healthy people across ages. Sample-barcoded 5' priming and a J-beta primer mix drove a second PCR of roughly 7 to 11 cycles. TCRdb used MiXCR to reprocess the 5' RACE reads, holding one entry per CDR3 protein. The sample comprises hundreds of thousands of distinct CDR3 sequences, roughly 44% of which are singletons, and roughly a fifth rests with the top ten. Material for sequencing was blood. Source of these receptors: a man aged 55 to 69 in good health.

This clonotype occurred a few times. The chain links TRBV10-3 to TRBJ2-1, with 7 nucleotides matching TRBD1. Germline values: CDR1 ENHRY, CDR2 SYGVKD. The CDR3 has 16 residues. Unmatched junction bases numbered 9, after V lost 4 bases and J lost 3 bases. In DNA form, the CDR3 reads TGTGCCATCAGTGTCCTTGACAGGGCAGGCTACAATGAGCAGTTCTTC. Translating gives CAISVLDRAGYNEQFF.

This clonotype showed up just a few times. The chain has TRBV13 and TRBJ2-5; 7 nucleotides line up with TRBD1. The CDR3 loop spans 12 amino acids. V lost 0 bases to trimming and J lost 11 bases; unmatched junction nucleotides: 3. Germline V gene lookup returns CDR1 PRHDT and CDR2 FYEKMQ (reference sequence). The CDR3 sequence: CASSLGKDRQYF. For the CDR3, the DNA is TGTGCCAGCAGCTTAGGCAAGGACAGGCAGTACTTC.

The chain combines TRBV20-1 with TRBJ1-2, with D possibly matching TRBD1 (5 bases). The CDR3 is made up of 13 amino acids. Germline-derived CDR1 and CDR2 are DFQATT and SNEGSKA (reference sequence). V was pared by 4 bases and J by 7 bases, with 16 bases between. The CDR3 DNA reads as TGCAGTGCTAAATCGGGCACGGGGGGTGGCTACACCTTC. Translating it yields CSAKSGTGGGYTF.

This clonotype is a singleton in its sample. It may be a read error: a sequence one base away is much more abundant. V gene TRBV20-1 combines with J gene TRBJ2-1, with D perhaps TRBD1 (5 bases). The DNA end is more similar to TRBJ2-7, so the J call may be wrong. This CDR3 contains 14 residues. The germline gives CDR1 DFQATT, CDR2 SNEGSKA (reference sequence). In DNA form, the CDR3 reads TGCAGTGCTAGGCGCCAGGGTATCGACAATGAGCAGTACTTC. Amino acids: CSARRQGIDNEQYF.

A single count supports this clonotype. V is TRBV12-3 or TRBV12-4 and J is TRBJ1-2, with D unclear. The CDR3 totals 14 residues. V dropped 3 bases and J dropped 7 bases, with 15 bases sitting between them. DNA of the CDR3: TGTGCCAGCAGTTTTTCAGAGGCGAGGTTTGGCTACACCTTC. Protein product: CASSFSEARFGYTF.

This clonotype has just a few counts. J is TRBJ1-2 and V is TRBV20-1; D gene uncertain. Germline-derived CDR1 and CDR2 are DFQATT and SNEGSKA (reference sequence). There are 15 residues in the CDR3. V lost 0 bases, J lost 4 bases, and 15 bases lay in between. The CDR3 bases are TGCAGTGCTAGAGATCAAGTCGTGGATAGCTATGGCTACACCTTC. Translated: CSARDQVVDSYGYTF.

The table lists this clonotype with a few counts. The rearrangement links TRBV10-3 to TRBJ2-3; 9 nucleotides agree with TRBD2. The CDR3 runs 15 residues. V shed 3 bases and J 3 bases; nucleotides not matched to a gene: 4. Germline V gives CDR1 ENHRY, CDR2 SYGVKD. This chain's CDR3 is CAISDGGGETDTQYF. For the CDR3, the DNA is TGTGCCATCAGTGATGGCGGGGGGGAAACAGATACGCAGTATTTT.

V and J are TRBV4-3 and TRBJ2-7; 7 bases are a match to TRBD1. This CDR3 contains 15 residues. Germline V CDR1 and CDR2: LGHNA, YSLEER. J lost 3 bases, V lost 0 bases, and 5 bases had no gene match. The CDR3: CASSQDDRAFYEQYF. The CDR3, as DNA: TGCGCCAGCAGCCAAGACGACAGGGCCTTCTACGAGCAGTACTTC.

This chain uses TRBV14 with TRBJ1-2; D is undetermined. Germline CDR1 reads SGHDN; CDR2 reads FVKESK. The CDR3 has 15 residues. V dropped 3 bases and J dropped 4 bases, with 15 bases sitting between them. The CDR3: CASSHDLGRPYGYTF. CDR3 coding DNA: TGTGCCAGCAGCCACGATCTGGGCAGACCCTATGGCTACACCTTC.

This clonotype was seen a handful of times. This rearrangement joins TRBV7-2 to TRBJ2-5; maybe TRBD1 (6 bases). The V gene lost 5 bases and the J gene lost 7 bases, with 26 bases spanning the gap. Germline V gene lookup returns CDR1 SGHTA and CDR2 FQGNSA. The CDR3 is 17 residues long. In DNA form, the CDR3 reads TGTGCCAGCAGCCCGTCCACAGCCCTCCGTGTAGGGGGGACCCAGTACTTC. Amino acid sequence: CASSPSTALRVGGTQYF.

Concerning this clonotype itself: An end of the junction differs from the germline gene, which may be a read error. The chain combines TRBV6-5 with TRBJ2-1; D gene uncertain. CDR3 length: 13 residues. Germline-derived CDR1 and CDR2 are MNHEY and SVGAGI. CDR3 in amino acids: CTSSYRGNNEQFF. Here the CDR3 DNA reads TGTACCAGCAGTTACAGAGGTAACAATGAGCAGTTCTTC.

This rearrangement joins TRBV20-1 to TRBJ2-3; 8 nucleotides match TRBD1. Germline V gene lookup returns CDR1 DFQATT and CDR2 SNEGSKA (reference sequence). V shed 0 bases and J 1 base; nucleotides not matched to a gene: 3. The CDR3 has 15 residues. CDR3 region: CSARDPQGGTDTQYF. DNA for the CDR3: TGCAGTGCTAGAGACCCACAGGGGGGCACAGATACGCAGTATTTT.

The rearrangement links TRBV7-2 to TRBJ2-7, with a weak D call TRBD1 (6 bases). The germline V gene encodes CDR1 SGHTA and CDR2 FQGNSA. V lost 5 bases and J 3 bases, leaving 14 bases between the germline ends. CDR3 length: 14 residues. As DNA, the CDR3 is TGTGCCAGCAGCGAGGACAGACTCCACTACGAGCAGTACTTC. It yields the protein CASSEDRLHYEQYF.

This clonotype was observed a single time. The chain combines TRBV28 with TRBJ2-1, with 7 nucleotides matching TRBD1. This CDR3 comprises 13 residues. Trimming removed 4 bases from V and 7 bases from J; junction bases left unmatched: 4. Germline CDR1 is MDHEN and CDR2 is SYDVKM. CDR3 nucleotide sequence: TGTGCCAGCAGTTGGGGACAGTCTAATGAGCAGTTCTTC. Its translation is CASSWGQSNEQFF. Full variable domain (remainder filled in from reference TRBV28 and TRBJ2-1): DVKVTQSSRYLVKRTGEKVFLECVQDMDHENMFWYRQDPGLGLRLIYFSYDVKMKEKGDIPEGYSVSREKKERFSLILESASTNQTSMYLCASSWGQSNEQFFGPGTRLTVL.

This chain joins TRBV7-2 and TRBJ2-3; 13 bases agree with TRBD2. The CDR3 contains 15 residues. Losses at the gene ends were 4 bases for V and 7 bases for J; bases not matched to a gene: 5. Germline CDR1 is SGHTA and CDR2 is FQGNSA. The CDR3 DNA is TGTGCCAGCAGCTACGGACTAGCGGGGGTGCATACGCAGTATTTT. As protein: CASSYGLAGVHTQYF. Based on the CDR3 plus reference TRBV7-2 and TRBJ2-3, the full variable domain is GAGVSQSPSNKVTEKGKDVELRCDPISGHTALYWYRQSLGQGLEFLIYFQGNSAPDKSGLPSDRFSAERTGGSVSTLTIQRTQQEDSAVYLCASSYGLAGVHTQYFGPGTRLTVL.

The rearrangement joins TRBV7-2 to TRBJ2-7; no reliable D call. The CDR3 is 15 amino acids. The germline V gene has CDR1 SGHTA and CDR2 FQGNSA. V lost 1 base to trimming and J lost 3 bases, with 13 bases between them. The CDR3 DNA reads TGTGCCAGCAGCTTAGATCGCTCTGAAATCTACGAGCAGTACTTC. Residues: CASSLDRSEIYEQYF.

The chain joins TRBV3-1 to TRBJ1-1, with 8 positions matching TRBD1. Per germline, CDR1 LGHDT and CDR2 YNNKEL (reference sequence). CDR3 length: 15 amino acids. J gave up 1 base and V 3 bases, and 4 bases lay outside the gene matches. In nucleotides, the CDR3 is TGTGCCAGCAGCCATAGACAGGGGAAGAACACTGAAGCTTTCTTT. Translated: CASSHRQGKNTEAFF.

Comments on this clonotype: With a much larger clone just one base away, this may be a read error. As the CDR3 is not closed by the conserved phenylalanine or tryptophan, this likely results from a read error. The chain uses TRBV29-1 and TRBJ2-7; 9 bases are shared with TRBD1. V dropped 7 bases and J dropped 5; count of bases not matched to a gene: 9. Per germline, CDR1 SQVTM and CDR2 ANQGSEA. The CDR3 is 13 residues long. DNA of the CDR3: TGCAGCGCCGGGACAGGGAGTACCCACGAGCAGTACTCC. This codes for CSAGTGSTHEQYS.

This clonotype was seen only a few times. V and J are TRBV7-2 and TRBJ2-5; TRBD1 or TRBD2 may be the D gene (6 bases each). The CDR3 consists of 15 residues. The V and J ends lost 4 bases and 1 base respectively, with 13 bases between them. CDR1 is SGHTA, CDR2 FQGNSA, per germline. CDR3 in DNA: TGTGCCAGCAGCTATCAAGGGGGGTTCCAAGAGACCCAGTACTTC. Encoded protein: CASSYQGGFQETQYF.

The V gene is TRBV7-9, the J gene TRBJ1-2; 8 nucleotides agree with TRBD1. The CDR3 covers 15 residues. V trimming: 8 bases; J trimming: 4 bases; junction bases outside the gene matches: 12. From germline, CDR1 is SEHNR and CDR2 FQNEAQ (reference sequence). CDR3 nucleotides: TGTGCCAGCGTTAGTATGACAGGGGCAATCTATGGCTACACCTTC. Translated: CASVSMTGAIYGYTF. Looking up the rest from reference TRBV7-9 and TRBJ1-2 gives the full variable domain: DTGVSQNPRHKITKRGQNVTFRCDPISEHNRLYWYRQTLGQGPEFLTYFQNEAQLEKSRLLSDRFSAERPKGSFSTLEIQRTEQGDSAMYLCASVSMTGAIYGYTFGSGTRLTVV.

This clonotype was detected only once. The chain carries TRBV3-1 and TRBJ2-1; D remains unclear. TRBJ2-7 explains the end of the DNA better; the J call may be wrong. The V gene's germline CDR1 is LGHDT and CDR2 YNNKEL (reference sequence). CDR3 length: 14 residues. The CDR3 region is CASSQDSSYNEQYF. The CDR3 DNA reads TGTGCCAGCAGCCAAGATAGCTCCTACAATGAGCAGTACTTC.

The V and J genes are TRBV6-2 or TRBV6-3 and TRBJ1-5; the D gene is possibly TRBD1 (6 bases). The last part of the DNA fits TRBJ2-3 better; the J call may be wrong. CDR1 and CDR2 from the germline V gene are MNHEY and SVGEGT. CDR3 length: 17 residues. CDR3 sequence reads: CASSDSTRQDRNQPQYF. The CDR3 coding sequence is TGTGCCAGCAGCGATTCTACCCGACAGGATCGCAATCAGCCCCAGTATTTT.

The rearrangement uses TRBV4-3 and TRBJ2-5, with 8 positions matching TRBD1. This CDR3 contains 15 residues. The ends lost 3 bases at V and 11 bases at J; junction bases unmatched: 14. Germline CDR1 is LGHNA and CDR2 is YSLEER. Written as DNA, the CDR3 is TGCGCCAGCAGCCAGGGACAGGAAAAAGGAGAGCGGCAGTACTTC. This sequence encodes CASSQGQEKGERQYF.

This chain connects TRBV20-1 to TRBJ2-7; 7 bases fit TRBD1. J gave up 5 bases and V 5 bases, and 6 bases lay outside the gene matches. There are 12 residues in the CDR3. Germline CDR1 is DFQATT and CDR2 is SNEGSKA (reference sequence). CDR3 DNA: TGCAGTGCTGCGGCAGGGGGTGACGAGCAGTACTTC. Protein sequence: CSAAAGGDEQYF.

This clonotype was found a few times. The CDR3 reads CASSLGPTNEKLFF. CDR3 DNA: TGCGCCAGCAGCTTGGGACCGACGAATGAAAAACTGTTTTTT. The chain employs TRBV5-1 and TRBJ1-4, with unresolved D. Germline V CDR1 and CDR2: SGHRS, YFSETQ. CDR3 length: 14 residues. V shed 0 bases and J shed 5 bases, with 8 bases lying between them.

The rearrangement uses TRBV14 and TRBJ2-2; 13 bases agree with TRBD2. The length of the CDR3 is 19 residues. Unmatched junction bases numbered 8, after V lost 0 bases and J lost 4 bases. Germline values: CDR1 SGHDN, CDR2 FVKESK. The CDR3 DNA is TGTGCCAGCAGCCAAGATAGCTGGACTAGCGGGAGACCCACCGGGGAGCTGTTTTTT. As protein: CASSQDSWTSGRPTGELFF.